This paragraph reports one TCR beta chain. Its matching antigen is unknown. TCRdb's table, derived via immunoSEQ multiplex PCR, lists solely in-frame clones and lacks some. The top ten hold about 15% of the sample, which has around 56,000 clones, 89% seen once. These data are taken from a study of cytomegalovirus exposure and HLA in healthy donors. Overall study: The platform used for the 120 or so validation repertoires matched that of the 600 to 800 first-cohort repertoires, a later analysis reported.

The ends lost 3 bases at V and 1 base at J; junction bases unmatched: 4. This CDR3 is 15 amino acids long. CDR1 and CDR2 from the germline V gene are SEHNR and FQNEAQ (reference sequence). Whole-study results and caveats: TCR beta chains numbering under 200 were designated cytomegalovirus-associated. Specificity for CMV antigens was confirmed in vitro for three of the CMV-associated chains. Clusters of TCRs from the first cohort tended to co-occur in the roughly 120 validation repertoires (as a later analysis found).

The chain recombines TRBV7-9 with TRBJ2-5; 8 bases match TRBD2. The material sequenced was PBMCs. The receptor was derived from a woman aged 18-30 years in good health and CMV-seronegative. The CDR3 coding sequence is TGTGCCAGCAGCTTGACCGGGACTAGCCAAGAGACCCAGTACTTC. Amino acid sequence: CASSLTGTSQETQYF. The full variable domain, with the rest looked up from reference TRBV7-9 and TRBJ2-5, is DTGVSQNPRHKITKRGQNVTFRCDPISEHNRLYWYRQTLGQGPEFLTYFQNEAQLEKSRLLSDRFSAERPKGSFSTLEIQRTEQGDSAMYLCASSLTGTSQETQYFGPGTRLLVL.